The 27 T cell receptor beta chains given below trace back to one sample, sequenced in a study of PD-1 blockade in mismatch repair-deficient tumors. TCRdb's table, derived via immunoSEQ multiplex PCR, lists solely in-frame clones and lacks some. This sample has fewer than 45,000 clones; about 85% occur once, and the top ten carry 3.5% to 4%. Here the sequenced sample was peripheral blood, taken about 80 weeks after starting pembrolizumab. These receptors all stem from an adult with mismatch repair-deficient cancer.

The rearrangement links TRBV9 to TRBJ2-1; TRBD2 agrees at 10 bases. The CDR3 loop spans 16 amino acids. CDR1 SGDLS and CDR2 YYNGEE come from the germline V gene. Unmatched junction bases numbered 6, after V lost 2 bases and J lost 4 bases. CDR3 amino acids: CASSVKAGGPYNEQFF. Written as DNA, the CDR3 is TGTGCCAGCAGCGTGAAAGCGGGAGGGCCATACAATGAGCAGTTCTTC.

CDR3 sequence reads: CASSVGLSYNEQFF. The CDR3, as DNA: TGTGCCAGTAGTGTTGGGTTATCCTACAATGAGCAGTTCTTC. The V call is TRBV19, the J call TRBJ2-1; D unclear. This CDR3 comprises 14 residues. The germline CDR1 and CDR2 sequences are LNHDA and SQIVND (reference sequence). V shed 5 bases and J shed 1 base, with 9 bases lying between them.

This chain connects TRBV19 to TRBJ1-1; D is uncertain. The V gene's germline CDR1 is LNHDA and CDR2 SQIVND (reference sequence). Trimming took 4 bases from V and 5 from J, leaving 11 bases between them. The CDR3 totals 13 residues. Written as DNA, the CDR3 is TGTGCCAGTAGTACGGTGGGAGGGACTGAAGCTTTCTTT. Protein product: CASSTVGGTEAFF.

The chain carries TRBV19 and TRBJ2-3, with a weak D call TRBD1 (7 bases). The CDR3 is 20 residues long. Germline CDR1 LNHDA, CDR2 SQIVND (reference sequence). V lost 5 bases and J lost 1, with 28 bases in between. As DNA, the CDR3 is TGTGCCAGTAGTCTGAGGGACAGAGACTACTTGGGACTTGGCACAGATACGCAGTATTTT. It translates to CASSLRDRDYLGLGTDTQYF.

The rearrangement joins TRBV11-2 to TRBJ2-1, with D possibly matching TRBD2 (6 bases). V lost 1 base, J lost 2 bases, and 9 bases lay in between. The CDR3 contains 15 residues. Germline values: CDR1 SGHAT, CDR2 FQNNGV. The CDR3 spells CASSLVLAAYNEQFF. The CDR3 coding sequence is TGTGCCAGCAGCTTAGTACTAGCAGCCTACAATGAGCAGTTCTTC.

This clone was seen a few times. J is TRBJ2-1 and V is TRBV5-5, with TRBD2 identical over 14 bases. The V and J ends lost 4 bases and 8 bases, in that order; junction bases with no gene match: 8. The CDR3 has 16 amino acids. The germline CDR1 and CDR2 sequences are SGHKS and YYEKEE (reference sequence). CDR3 nucleotide sequence: TGTGCCAGCAGCGCAGGGACTAGCGGGAGTTTCGATGAGCAGTTCTTC. It translates to CASSAGTSGSFDEQFF. Drawing the rest from reference TRBV5-5 and TRBJ2-1, the complete variable domain is DAGVTQSPTHLIKTRGQQVTLRCSPISGHKSVSWYQQVLGQGPQFIFQYYEKEERGRGNFPDRFSARQFPNYSSELNVNALLLGDSALYLCASSAGTSGSFDEQFFGPGTRLTVL.

J is TRBJ2-5 and V is TRBV27; TRBD2 agrees at 8 bases. Germline V gene lookup returns CDR1 MNHEY and CDR2 SMNVEV (reference sequence). The CDR3 consists of 15 residues. V gave up 1 base and J gave up 2 bases; unmatched junction bases: 3. DNA for the CDR3: TGTGCCAGCAGTTTATTTAGCGGGGCACAAGAGACCCAGTACTTC. Amino acids: CASSLFSGAQETQYF.

The chain links TRBV27 to TRBJ2-1, with 8 bases that match TRBD2. V trimming: 2 bases; J trimming: 4 bases; junction bases outside the gene matches: 16. The germline V gene encodes CDR1 MNHEY and CDR2 SMNVEV (reference sequence). CDR3 length equals 19 residues. CDR3 in DNA: TGTGCCAGCAGTTTAATTGGAGGATCAAGCGGGGGACCTTACAATGAGCAGTTCTTC. Protein product: CASSLIGGSSGGPYNEQFF.

This chain connects TRBV5-1 to TRBJ2-5; no reliable D call. The ends were cut back, 2 bases at V and 1 base at J, with 0 bases in the middle. Germline V gives CDR1 SGHRS, CDR2 YFSETQ. This CDR3 has 11 amino acids. The DNA of the CDR3 is TGCGCCAGCAGCTTCCAAGAGACCCAGTACTTC. Translating it yields CASSFQETQYF.

The genes are TRBV7-9 and TRBJ2-7, with TRBD2 as a possible D gene (6 bases). This CDR3 is built from 15 residues. Trimming took 3 bases from V and 2 from J, leaving 14 bases between them. From germline, CDR1 is SEHNR and CDR2 FQNEAQ (reference sequence). The CDR3 DNA follows: TGTGCCAGCAGCTTTGGGGGAGGTCAAACCTACGAGCAGTACTTC. Residues: CASSFGGGQTYEQYF.

This clone has more than one count but fewer than ten. The chain recombines TRBV19 with TRBJ1-1, with unresolved D. With 0 bases removed from V and 7 bases from J, the gap between germline ends came to 9 bases. Germline assignment: CDR1 LNHDA and CDR2 SQIVND (reference sequence). This CDR3 region has 13 residues. The CDR3 sequence is CASSIDPRDEAFF. CDR3 nucleotides: TGTGCCAGTAGTATAGATCCAAGGGATGAAGCTTTCTTT.

The chain's CDR3 is CASSPLASNEQFF. DNA for the CDR3: TGTGCCAGCTCACCACTAGCGAGCAATGAGCAGTTCTTC. The chain employs TRBV18 and TRBJ2-1, with a weak D call TRBD2 (5 bases). The V gene lost 1 base and the J gene lost 6 bases, with 7 bases spanning the gap. Germline assignment: CDR1 KGHSH and CDR2 LQKENI. The CDR3 is 13 amino acids.

This clone was detected once. The V gene is TRBV6-1, the J gene TRBJ1-5; TRBD1 agrees at 8 bases. The ends lost 5 bases at V and 2 bases at J; junction bases unmatched: 5. The CDR3 is 15 amino acids. Germline V lookup: CDR1 MNHNS, CDR2 SASEGT. The CDR3 here is CASSPDRVGNQPQHF. The CDR3 region has the DNA TGTGCCAGCAGTCCGGACAGGGTAGGCAATCAGCCCCAGCATTTT.

This clone was counted a few times. The CDR3: CASSADRGQVYEQYF. CDR3 sequence (DNA): TGCGCCAGCAGTGCGGACAGGGGTCAGGTCTACGAGCAGTACTTC. The V gene is TRBV10-1, the J gene TRBJ2-7, with 9 bases matching TRBD1. This CDR3 comprises 15 residues. Germline V lookup: CDR1 WNHNN, CDR2 SYGVQD (reference sequence). The junction had 7 bases not matched to a gene; V was cut back by 4 bases and J by 3 bases.

This clone was counted once. V usage is TRBV6-5 and J usage is TRBJ2-3; D is unresolved. This CDR3 spans 15 amino acids. Germline V CDR1 and CDR2: MNHEY, SVGAGI. Trimming took 0 bases from V and 0 from J, leaving 7 bases between them. The CDR3 nucleotides are TGTGCCAGCAGTTACTCCGAGACTAGCACAGATACGCAGTATTTT. It encodes CASSYSETSTDTQYF.

Only one count was recorded for this clone. An end of the junction differs from the germline gene, which may be a read error. This chain connects TRBV7-9 to TRBJ1-3, with D unresolved. Germline V gives CDR1 SEHNR, CDR2 FQNEAQ (reference sequence). This CDR3 has 12 residues. The CDR3 loop reads CASSLRETLVLF. CDR3 nucleotides: TGTGCCAGCAGCTTAAGGGAGACCCTCGTTCTCTTT.

This chain joins TRBV11-2 and TRBJ1-5, with D perhaps matching TRBD1 (5 bases). V lost 5 bases, J lost 5 bases, and 7 bases lay in between. CDR1 and CDR2 (germline): SGHAT, FQNNGV. The CDR3 has 12 amino acids. CDR3 region: CASSQGYQPQHF. In nucleotides, the CDR3 is TGTGCCAGCAGCCAGGGTTATCAGCCCCAGCATTTT.

The chain is built from TRBV7-9 and TRBJ2-3, with 9 bases aligning to TRBD2. The germline gives CDR1 SEHNR, CDR2 FQNEAQ (reference sequence). The ends lost 6 bases at V and 5 bases at J; junction bases unmatched: 12. The CDR3 is made up of 16 amino acids. CDR3 bases: TGTGCCAGCAGTTGGCCCCCTAGCGGGAATCAAGATACGCAGTATTTT. Protein sequence: CASSWPPSGNQDTQYF.

This chain uses TRBV9 with TRBJ1-5, with D unclear. The CDR3 spans 13 residues. Germline lookup yields CDR1 SGDLS and CDR2 YYNGEE. Trimming cost V 3 bases and J 5 bases, with 9 bases left between them. CDR3 DNA sequence: TGTGCCAGCAGCGGGGCGGGATATCAGCCCCAGCATTTT. Protein product: CASSGAGYQPQHF.

This clone appeared a few times. V is TRBV9 and J is TRBJ2-1; 7 nucleotides agree with TRBD1. The CDR3 length is 15 residues. The J segment lost 3 bases and the V segment lost 6 bases, leaving 9 bases of the junction unmatched. From germline, CDR1 is SGDLS and CDR2 YYNGEE. As DNA, the CDR3 is TGTGCCAGCACCCCTTCAGGACAGGACTACAATGAGCAGTTCTTC. Encoded protein: CASTPSGQDYNEQFF.

This clone was detected only a few times. V and J are TRBV28 and TRBJ1-2; D gene ambiguous. In germline, CDR1 is MDHEN, CDR2 SYDVKM. V lost 5 bases and J lost 1, with 2 bases in between. The CDR3 runs 11 residues. CDR3 bases: TGTGCCAGCAGTCTTAACTATGGCTACACCTTC. This codes for CASSLNYGYTF.

V and J are TRBV19 and TRBJ2-4, with D hard to call. V dropped 8 bases and J dropped 0 bases, with 8 bases sitting between them. The CDR3 spans 13 residues. Germline values: CDR1 LNHDA, CDR2 SQIVND (reference sequence). Here the CDR3 DNA reads TGTGCCAGTTCCCGGTTAGCCAAAAACATTCAGTACTTC. Protein sequence: CASSRLAKNIQYF.

The J gene is TRBJ2-3, the V gene TRBV11-2, with a possible D match to TRBD1 (6 bases). CDR1 SGHAT and CDR2 FQNNGV come from the germline V gene. The CDR3 contains 17 residues. Trimming took off 4 bases at V and 4 bases at J, with 21 bases between the two ends. The CDR3: CASSYSPLGANSDTQYF. For the CDR3, the DNA is TGTGCCAGCAGCTATTCCCCTTTGGGGGCGAACTCAGATACGCAGTATTTT.

This clone appeared once. The chain links TRBV10-3 to TRBJ1-1, with 9 positions matching TRBD1. The germline CDR1 and CDR2 sequences are ENHRY and SYGVKD. CDR3 length: 14 residues. V shed 6 bases and J 2 bases; nucleotides not matched to a gene: 4. Here the CDR3 DNA reads TGTGCCATCAGACCGGGACAGGGAAACACTGAAGCTTTCTTT. Translation gives CAIRPGQGNTEAFF.

This clone was detected only a few times. The rearrangement links TRBV15 to TRBJ1-5, with D maybe TRBD1 (5 bases). The CDR3 has 16 amino acids. Germline V gene data show CDR1 as LNHNV and CDR2 as YYDKDF (reference sequence). Trimming stripped 1 base from V and 0 bases from J, with 10 bases between. CDR3 nucleotides: TGTGCCACCAGCAGAGCCAGACAGCGTAGCAATCAGCCCCAGCATTTT. Protein product: CATSRARQRSNQPQHF.

V usage is TRBV27 and J usage is TRBJ1-2, with a possible D match to TRBD1 (5 bases). The ends were cut back, 3 bases at V and 0 bases at J, with 8 bases in the middle. The CDR3 sequence is 14 residues long. Germline lookup yields CDR1 MNHEY and CDR2 SMNVEV (reference sequence). The CDR3: CASSLQGANYGYTF. The CDR3 coding sequence is TGTGCCAGCAGTTTGCAGGGAGCTAACTATGGCTACACCTTC.

The V call is TRBV5-1, the J call TRBJ2-1, with D unresolved. V gave up 7 bases and J gave up 8 bases, with 13 bases separating them. The CDR3 is 12 residues long. CDR1 is SGHRS and CDR2 is YFSETQ in the germline V gene. CDR3 in DNA: TGCGCCAGCGTGAGCGTTGTGGATGAGCAGTTCTTC. As protein: CASVSVVDEQFF.